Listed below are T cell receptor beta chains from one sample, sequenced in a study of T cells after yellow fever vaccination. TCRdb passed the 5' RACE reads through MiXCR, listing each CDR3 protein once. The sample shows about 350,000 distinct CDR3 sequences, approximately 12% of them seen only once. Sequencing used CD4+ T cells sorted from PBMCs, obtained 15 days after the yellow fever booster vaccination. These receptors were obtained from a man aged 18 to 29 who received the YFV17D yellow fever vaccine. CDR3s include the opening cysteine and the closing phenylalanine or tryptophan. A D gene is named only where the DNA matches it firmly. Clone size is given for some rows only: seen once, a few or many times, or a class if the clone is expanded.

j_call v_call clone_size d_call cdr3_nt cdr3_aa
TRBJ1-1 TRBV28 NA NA TGTGCCACCTTCCGAGGAGGGAACACTGAAGCTTTCTTT CATFRGGNTEAFF
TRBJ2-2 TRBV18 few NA TGTGCCAGCTCACCAGGAGCTCAGACCGGGGAGCTGTTTTTT CASSPGAQTGELFF
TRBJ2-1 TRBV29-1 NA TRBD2 TGCAGCTTTTCCGGGACTAGCGGGGGGGCCTTCTACAATGAGCAGTTCTTC CSFSGTSGGAFYNEQFF
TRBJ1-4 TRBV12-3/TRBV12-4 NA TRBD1 TGTGCCAGCAGTGGGGGACAGCCCTCCCATAATGAAAAACTGTTTTTT CASSGGQPSHNEKLFF
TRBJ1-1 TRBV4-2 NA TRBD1 TGTGCCAGCAGCCAAGACCCAGGGGGCGCAGGGGCTTTCTTT CASSQDPGGAGAFF
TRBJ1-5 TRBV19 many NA TGTGCCAGTAGTGCGGGGGGGCGCAATCAGCCCCAGCATTTT CASSAGGRNQPQHF
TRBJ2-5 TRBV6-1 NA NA TGTGCCAGCAGTGAGTTCCTCCAAGAGACCCAGTACTTC CASSEFLQETQYF
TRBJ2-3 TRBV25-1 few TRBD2 TGTGCCAGCAGTCTAGGTGGGGGGGCAGATACGCAGTATTTT CASSLGGGADTQYF
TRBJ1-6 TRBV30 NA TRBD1 TGTGCCTGGAGTACGGGACAGGCGCTAAATTCACCCCTCCACTTT CAWSTGQALNSPLHF
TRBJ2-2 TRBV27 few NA TGTGCCAGCAGTTCGCGTGGAGACAGAATAACCGGGGAGCTGTTTTTT CASSSRGDRITGELFF
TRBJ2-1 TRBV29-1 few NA TGCAGCGTTTTCGCAGGGAGCTCCTACAATGAGCAGTTCTTC CSVFAGSSYNEQFF
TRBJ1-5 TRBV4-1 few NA TGCGCCAGCAGGTCGACCACCGGGACCCGTGGACAGCCCCAGCATTTT CASRSTTGTRGQPQHF
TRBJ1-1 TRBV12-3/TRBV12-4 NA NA TGTGCCAGCAGGCAGGGATTGAACACTGAAGCTTTCTTT CASRQGLNTEAFF
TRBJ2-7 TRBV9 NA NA TGTGCCAGCAGTAAAGTAGGTCTGGACGAGCAGTACTTC CASSKVGLDEQYF
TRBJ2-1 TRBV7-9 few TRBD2 TGTGCCAGCAGCTTTATGATAGCGGGCCCCAATGAGCAGTTCTTC CASSFMIAGPNEQFF
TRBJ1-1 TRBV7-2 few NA TGTGCCAGCAGCTTAGATCGGGGCCCAGATGAAGCTTTCTTT CASSLDRGPDEAFF
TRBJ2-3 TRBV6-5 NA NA TGTGCCAGCAGTAAAGCGGACCAAGATACGCAGTATTTT CASSKADQDTQYF
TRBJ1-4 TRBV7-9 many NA TGTGCCAGCAGCTTAGCGGTGGGGGAAAAACTGTTTTTT CASSLAVGEKLFF
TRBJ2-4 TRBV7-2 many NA TGTGCCAGCAGCTTAGAGTGGAACATTCAGTACTTC CASSLEWNIQYF
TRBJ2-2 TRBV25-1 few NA TGTGCCAGCAGTCCATCACAGGGCTACGCGAACACCGGGGAGCTGTTTTTT CASSPSQGYANTGELFF
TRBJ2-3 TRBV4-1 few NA TGCGCCAGCAGCCAAGATCGGAGGCCGAAGGCAGATACGCAGTATTTT CASSQDRRPKADTQYF
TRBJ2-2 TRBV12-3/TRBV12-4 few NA TGTGCCAGCAGCGCGAGGACACCCAACACCGGGGAGCTGTTTTTT CASSARTPNTGELFF
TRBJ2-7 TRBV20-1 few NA TGCAGTGCTCTCGCCCGAGCGCGCTACGAGCAGTACTTC CSALARARYEQYF
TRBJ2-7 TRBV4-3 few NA TGCGCCAGCAGCCAAGCGATCGGCTACTCCTACGAGCAGTACTTC CASSQAIGYSYEQYF
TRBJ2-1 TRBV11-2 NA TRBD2 TGTGCCAGCAGCTTGGGACTAGCGGGCAACAATGAGCAGTTCTTC CASSLGLAGNNEQFF
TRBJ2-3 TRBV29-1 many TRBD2 TGCAGCGCTAGCGGGGGCCTCACAGATACGCAGTATTTT CSASGGLTDTQYF
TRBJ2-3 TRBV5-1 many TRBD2 TGTGCCAGCAGCTTGGGACTAGCGGGGGGCACAGATACGCAGTATTTT CASSLGLAGGTDTQYF
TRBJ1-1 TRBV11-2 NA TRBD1 TGTGCCAGCGATAGGACGAGGACAGGAAACACTGAAGCTTTCTTT CASDRTRTGNTEAFF
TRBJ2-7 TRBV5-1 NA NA TGCGCCAGCAGCTTTCAGGGGCCTACCTACGAGCAGTACTTC CASSFQGPTYEQYF
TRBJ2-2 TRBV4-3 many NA TGCGCCAGCAGCCAAGAGGGGGTCGGGGAGCTGTTTTTT CASSQEGVGELFF
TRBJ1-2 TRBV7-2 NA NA TGTGCCAGCAGCTTAGCGCTAGGACCAACCTATGGCTACACCTTC CASSLALGPTYGYTF
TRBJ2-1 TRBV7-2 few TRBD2 TGTGCCAGCAGCAGGGGGACTAGCGTGAATGAGCAGTTCTTC CASSRGTSVNEQFF
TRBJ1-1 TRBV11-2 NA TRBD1 TGTGCCAGCAGCTTAGATCAGGGGGGGAGGAACACTGAAGCTTTCTTT CASSLDQGGRNTEAFF
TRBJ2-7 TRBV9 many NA TGTGCCAGCAGCGTAGACGAGGGATGGGTCGAGCAGTACTTC CASSVDEGWVEQYF
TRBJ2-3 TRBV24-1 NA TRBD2 TGTGCCACCAGTGGAACTAGCGGGGGGGCCCACGATACGCAGTATTTT CATSGTSGGAHDTQYF
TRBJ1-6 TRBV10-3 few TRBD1 TGTGCCATCAGCCTCGACAGGGAGCATTCACCCCTCCACTTT CAISLDREHSPLHF
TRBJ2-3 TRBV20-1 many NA TGCAGTGCTAGAGCTGGGTTGCCAGATACGCAGTATTTT CSARAGLPDTQYF
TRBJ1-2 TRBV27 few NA TGTGCCAGCGGAAGAAACTATGGCTACACCTTC CASGRNYGYTF
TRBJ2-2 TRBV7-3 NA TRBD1 TGTGCCAGCGAACAGGGGGCGAACACCGGGGAGCTGTTTTTT CASEQGANTGELFF
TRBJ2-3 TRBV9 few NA TGTGCCAGCAGCGTACAGGGCCCAGATACGCAGTATTTT CASSVQGPDTQYF
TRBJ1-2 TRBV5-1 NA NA TGCGCCAGCAGCTTGGGTTATAACTATGGCTACACCTTC CASSLGYNYGYTF